This T cell receptor (beta chain) comes out of a study of T cell clonality in common variable immunodeficiency. All CVID subjects were on immunoglobulin replacement for at least one year. This clone was picked up many times. No antigen is known for it. The CDR3 end is not reached by the read, which stops 3 residues before it; the germline J gene fills it in. Findings of the study overall: Fewer deletions and N-nucleotide insertions were reportedly seen in common variable immunodeficiency TCR beta sequences.

Sequencing was performed with immunoSEQ multiplex PCR; in TCRdb, only in-frame clones are kept and a portion is missing. Observed in the sample are just over 20,000 clones, none of them singletons. Germline assignment: CDR1 SGHRS and CDR2 YFSETQ. The length of the CDR3 is 14 residues. The V gene lost 4 bases and the J gene lost 3 bases, with 10 bases spanning the gap. The sequence came from a human donor with common variable immunodeficiency. The rearrangement joins TRBV5-1 to TRBJ1-4; D not resolved. Sequencing was done on a sample of peripheral blood mononuclear cells. Partial CDR3 DNA: TGCGCCAGCAGCCCATTAGCGGCTAATGAAAAA. Its translation is CASSPLAANEK. The CDR3 in its entirety is CASSPLAANEKLFF.